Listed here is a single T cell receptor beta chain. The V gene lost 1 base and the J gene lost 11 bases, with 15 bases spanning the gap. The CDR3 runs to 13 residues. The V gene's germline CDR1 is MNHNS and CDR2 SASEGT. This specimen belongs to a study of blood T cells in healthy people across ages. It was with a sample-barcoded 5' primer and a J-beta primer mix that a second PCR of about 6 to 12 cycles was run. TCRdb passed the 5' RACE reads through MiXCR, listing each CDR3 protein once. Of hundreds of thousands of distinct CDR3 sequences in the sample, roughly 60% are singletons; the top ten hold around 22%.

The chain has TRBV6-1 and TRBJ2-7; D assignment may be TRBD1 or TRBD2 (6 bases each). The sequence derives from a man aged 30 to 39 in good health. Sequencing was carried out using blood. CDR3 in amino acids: CASSEVGRDNKYF. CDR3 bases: TGTGCCAGCAGTGAAGTTGGGCGGGACAACAAGTACTTC.